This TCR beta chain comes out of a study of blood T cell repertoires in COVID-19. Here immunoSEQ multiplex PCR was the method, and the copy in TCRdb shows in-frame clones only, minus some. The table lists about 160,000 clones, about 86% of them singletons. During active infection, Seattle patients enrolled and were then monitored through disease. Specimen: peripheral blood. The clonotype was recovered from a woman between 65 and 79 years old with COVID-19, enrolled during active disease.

The DNA of the CDR3 is TGTGCCAGTAGCAATCAACAGGGATGGGGAAACACCATATATTTT. The encoded protein is CASSNQQGWGNTIYF. V gene TRBV19 combines with J gene TRBJ1-3, with a weak D call TRBD1 (6 bases). The CDR3 is made up of 15 amino acids. Trimming took off 6 bases at V and 4 bases at J, with 16 bases between the two ends. CDR1 is LNHDA and CDR2 is SQIVND in the germline V gene (reference sequence). The full variable domain, its missing parts supplied by reference TRBV19 and TRBJ1-3, is DGGITQSPKYLFRKEGQNVTLSCEQNLNHDAMYWYRQDPGQGLRLIYYSQIVNDFQKGDIAEGYSVSREKKESFPLTVTSAQKNPTAFYLCASSNQQGWGNTIYFGEGSWLTVV.